The rows below give T cell receptor beta chains drawn from one sample of a study of shared clonotypes between healthy human individuals. Profiled with immunoSEQ multiplex PCR; TCRdb holds only in-frame clones, not every one. The sample shows 2 million to 2.5 million clones, 95% of them seen only once. The sequenced material came from naive CD4+ T cells sorted from blood. These receptors were taken from a man aged 18 to 35 in good health. The CDR3 runs from the conserved cysteine through the conserved F or W. A D gene is named only where the DNA matches it firmly. Not every row has a clone size; where given, it reads once, few, many or a size class.

>TRBD2|TRBJ2-2|TRBV7-9|.
TGTGCCAGCAGCTCCCAGTCGGGGACTAGCGGGGGAAACACCGGGGAGCTGTTTTTT
CASSSQSGTSGGNTGELFF
>.|TRBJ2-7|TRBV10-3|.
TGTGCCATCAGGGGAACCGGGACCGACTACGAGCAGTACTTC
CAIRGTGTDYEQYF
>.|TRBJ2-7|TRBV5-1|.
TGCGCCAGCAGCTTGGTCGTGTTCGACGAGCAGTACTTC
CASSLVVFDEQYF
>.|TRBJ1-5|TRBV21-1|.
TGTGCCAGCACTTTGGGACGGCGAGCCAATAGCAATCAGCCCCAGCATTTT
CASTLGRRANSNQPQHF
>.|TRBJ1-5|TRBV5-1|once
TGCGCCAGCAGCCCAGGACCCGGGAGCAATCAGCCCCAGCATTTT
CASSPGPGSNQPQHF
>TRBD1|TRBJ2-2|TRBV2|.
TGTGCCAGCAGCCCGGGACAGGGCTACACCGGGGAGCTGTTTTTT
CASSPGQGYTGELFF
>TRBD1|TRBJ1-2|TRBV12-5|.
TGTGCTAGTGCCTTGTCAGGGGGAGGCTATGGCTACACCTTC
CASALSGGGYGYTF
>TRBD2|TRBJ2-3|TRBV29-1|.
TGCAGCGGAGGCAATAGCGGGAGTCTGACCCCTGGCACAGATACGCAGTATTTT
CSGGNSGSLTPGTDTQYF
>.|TRBJ2-7|TRBV30|.
TGTGCCTGGACAGGGTCCGGCTACGAGCAGTACTTC
CAWTGSGYEQYF
>.|TRBJ2-5|TRBV5-1|.
TGCGCCAGCAGCTTGGAGCCTAGCAAGTCTCAAGAGACCCAGTACTTC
CASSLEPSKSQETQYF
>.|TRBJ1-2|TRBV5-1|.
TGCGCCAGCAGCGAGAGTAACTATGGCTACACCTTC
CASSESNYGYTF
>.|TRBJ2-5|TRBV29-1|.
TGCAGCGTCAGCAGGGGGGCTCAGGAGACCCAGTACTTC
CSVSRGAQETQYF
>TRBD2|TRBJ2-1|TRBV5-1|.
TGCGCCAGCAGCCCCCCTAGCGGTTATTACAATGAGCAGTTCTTC
CASSPPSGYYNEQFF
>.|TRBJ2-7|TRBV6-6|.
TGTGCCAGCCGGGGTGGAGGGATTCGTTCAGAGCAGTACTTC
CASRGGGIRSEQYF
>TRBD1|TRBJ2-7|TRBV18|.
TGTGCCAGCTCACTATCGACAGGGGGCAACGAGCAGTACTTC
CASSLSTGGNEQYF
>.|TRBJ2-7|TRBV6-5|once
TGTGCCAGCAGCAACTCCCCCAGGGGAGGCGAGCAGTACTTC
CASSNSPRGGEQYF
>.|TRBJ1-3|TRBV7-2|.
TGTGCCAGCAGCTTAGGTCCAGGCGACTCTGGAAACACCATATATTTT
CASSLGPGDSGNTIYF
>.|TRBJ1-5|TRBV7-2|.
TGTGCCAGCAGCAGGGCAGATCAGCCCCAGCATTTT
CASSRADQPQHF
>.|TRBJ1-1|TRBV18|.
TGTGCCAGCTCGGAAAGGGCGGCGACTGAAGCTTTCTTT
CASSERAATEAFF
>.|TRBJ1-2|TRBV30|.
TGTGCCGGATTACCTTCGAGGGGGTACTATGGCTACACCTTC
CAGLPSRGYYGYTF
>.|TRBJ1-5|TRBV20-1|.
TGCAGTGGGGGCGGAGATCAGCCCCAGCATTTT
CSGGGDQPQHF
>.|TRBJ1-6|TRBV6-1|.
TGTGCCAGCAGTGAATGGGGTGGCAATTCACCCCTCCACTTT
CASSEWGGNSPLHF
>.|TRBJ2-2|TRBV7-8|few
TGTGCCAGCAGCCCCAGCAACACCGGGGAGCTGTTTTTT
CASSPSNTGELFF
>.|TRBJ2-7|TRBV21-1|.
TGTGCCAGCAGCGAAGACAGGTGGGCCTACGAGCAGTACTTC
CASSEDRWAYEQYF
>TRBD2|TRBJ2-1|TRBV5-4|.
TGTGCCAGCAGCTCGGGGACTAGCGGTTACAATGAGCAGTTCTTC
CASSSGTSGYNEQFF